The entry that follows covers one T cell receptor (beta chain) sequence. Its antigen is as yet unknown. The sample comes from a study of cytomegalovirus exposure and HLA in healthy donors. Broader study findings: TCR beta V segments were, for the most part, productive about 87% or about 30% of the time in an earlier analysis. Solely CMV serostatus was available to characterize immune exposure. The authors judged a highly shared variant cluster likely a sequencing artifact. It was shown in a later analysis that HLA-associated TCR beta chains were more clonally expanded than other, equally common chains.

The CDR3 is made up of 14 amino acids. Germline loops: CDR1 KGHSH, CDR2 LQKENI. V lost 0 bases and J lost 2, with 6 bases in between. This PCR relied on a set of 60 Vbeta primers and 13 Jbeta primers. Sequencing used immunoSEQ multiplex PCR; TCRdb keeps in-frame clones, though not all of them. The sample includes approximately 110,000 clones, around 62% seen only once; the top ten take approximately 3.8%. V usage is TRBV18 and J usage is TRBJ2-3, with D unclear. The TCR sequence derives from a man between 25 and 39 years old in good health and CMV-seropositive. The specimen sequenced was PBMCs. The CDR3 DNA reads TGTGCCAGCTCACCACCCCGAGTCACAGATACGCAGTATTTT. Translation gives CASSPPRVTDTQYF.